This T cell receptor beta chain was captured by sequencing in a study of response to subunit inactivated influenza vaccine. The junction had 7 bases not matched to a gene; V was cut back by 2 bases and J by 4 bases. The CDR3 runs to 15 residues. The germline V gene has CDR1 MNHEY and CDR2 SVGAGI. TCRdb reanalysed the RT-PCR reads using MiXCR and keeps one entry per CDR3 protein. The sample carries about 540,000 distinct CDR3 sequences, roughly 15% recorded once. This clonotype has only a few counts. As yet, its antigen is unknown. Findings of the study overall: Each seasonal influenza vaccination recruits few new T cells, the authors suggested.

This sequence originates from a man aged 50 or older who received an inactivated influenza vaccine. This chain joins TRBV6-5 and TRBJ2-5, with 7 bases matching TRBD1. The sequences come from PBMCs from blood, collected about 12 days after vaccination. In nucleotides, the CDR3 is TGTGCCAGCAGTTACGAGGGGGCCTTATTAGAGACCCAGTACTTC. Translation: CASSYEGALLETQYF.